This is a list of T cell receptor beta chains from one sample in a study of PD-1 blockade in classical Hodgkin lymphoma. Only in-frame clones appear in the TCRdb table, and some are missing; sequencing was by immunoSEQ multiplex PCR. The top ten hold about 20% of the sample, which has 90,000 to 130,000 clones, about 89% seen once. Here the sequenced sample was peripheral blood mononuclear cells (PBMCs), taken before the second cycle of nivolumab. The receptors were sampled from a human donor with classical Hodgkin lymphoma. Both conserved end residues are part of each CDR3. The D gene is left open where the match is weak. Only some rows state a clone size, as once, few, many or a class for expanded clones.

TRBD1	11	TRBV29-1	TRBJ1-4	-	CSGRQGEKLFF	TGCAGCGGCAGACAGGGGGAAAAACTGTTTTTT
-	12	TRBV19	TRBJ2-3	-	CASKPSQDTQYF	TGTGCCAGTAAGCCCTCTCAAGATACGCAGTATTTT
-	13	TRBV30	TRBJ1-5	-	CAWSVGVDQPQHF	TGTGCCTGGAGTGTGGGGGTAGATCAGCCCCAGCATTTT
-	14	TRBV30	TRBJ2-7	-	CAWSGPGKTYEQYF	TGTGCCTGGAGTGGGCCAGGGAAAACCTACGAGCAGTACTTC
TRBD2	14	TRBV19	TRBJ2-3	-	CASTERDFTDTQYF	TGTGCCAGCACGGAGCGGGACTTCACAGATACGCAGTATTTT
TRBD1	11	TRBV11-2	TRBJ2-7	-	CASSGTGAQYF	TGTGCCAGCAGCGGGACAGGGGCTCAGTACTTC
-	13	TRBV27	TRBJ1-2	-	CASTDRQDYGYTF	TGTGCCAGCACAGACCGACAGGACTATGGCTACACCTTC
-	13	TRBV6-5	TRBJ1-3	-	CASRVASGNTIYF	TGTGCCAGCCGCGTGGCATCTGGAAACACCATATATTTT
-	15	TRBV27	TRBJ1-1	-	CASSPLVGTDTEAFF	TGTGCCAGCAGTCCCTTGGTTGGCACGGACACTGAAGCTTTCTTT
-	12	TRBV28	TRBJ2-7	-	CASAGQNYEQYF	TGTGCCAGCGCCGGACAGAATTACGAGCAGTACTTC
-	14	TRBV7-2	TRBJ2-3	-	CASSLWGNTDTQYF	TGTGCCAGCAGCCTCTGGGGAAACACAGATACGCAGTATTTT
-	13	TRBV10-3	TRBJ1-2	few	CAISESTRRDYTF	TGTGCCATCAGTGAGTCGACCCGACGTGACTACACCTTC
TRBD1	15	TRBV11-2	TRBJ1-1	-	CASSRQGASRTEAFF	TGTGCCAGCAGTCGACAGGGGGCTTCTCGCACTGAAGCTTTCTTT
-	15	TRBV28	TRBJ1-5	-	CASSLVGAGNQPQHF	TGTGCCAGCAGTTTAGTGGGGGCTGGCAATCAGCCCCAGCATTTT
-	14	TRBV19	TRBJ2-3	-	CASRSGTSEDTQYF	TGTGCCAGTAGATCCGGGACCTCCGAAGATACGCAGTATTTT
-	13	TRBV19	TRBJ1-2	-	CASSIGRNYGYTF	TGTGCCAGTAGTATTGGCCGGAACTATGGCTACACCTTC
-	15	TRBV5-4	TRBJ2-7	-	CASSFYLAQSYEQYF	TGTGCCAGCAGCTTCTATCTAGCGCAAAGCTACGAGCAGTACTTC
TRBD1	14	TRBV28	TRBJ2-7	-	CASSSRQGSYEQYF	TGTGCCAGCAGCTCAAGACAGGGGTCCTACGAGCAGTACTTC
TRBD1	15	TRBV11-3	TRBJ2-3	-	CASSNPGTEGDTQYF	TGTGCCAGCAGCAACCCCGGGACAGAAGGAGATACGCAGTATTTT
-	15	TRBV13	TRBJ2-3	-	CASSLGLTSTDTQYF	TGTGCCAGCAGCCTCGGCCTTACTAGCACAGATACGCAGTATTTT
-	16	TRBV27	TRBJ1-1	-	CASRPIPGDWDTEAFF	TGTGCCAGCAGACCTATTCCCGGGGATTGGGACACTGAAGCTTTCTTT
TRBD2	16	TRBV19	TRBJ2-1	-	CASSIKTSGSRDEQFF	TGTGCCAGTAGTATAAAGACTAGCGGGAGTCGCGATGAGCAGTTCTTC
-	13	TRBV6-5	TRBJ2-7	-	CASSYRTGYEQYF	TGTGCCAGCAGTTACCGGACGGGGTACGAGCAGTACTTC
-	15	TRBV6-5	TRBJ1-2	-	CASSPIEGGKPGYTF	TGTGCCAGCAGTCCCATCGAGGGAGGAAAACCAGGCTACACCTTC
-	14	TRBV5-3	TRBJ1-2	-	CARSLVRGLGGYTF	TGTGCCAGAAGCTTGGTTCGCGGCCTCGGGGGCTACACCTTC
-	13	TRBV5-1	TRBJ1-2	-	CASSEGSIYGYTF	TGCGCCAGCAGCGAGGGGTCTATTTATGGCTACACCTTC
TRBD1	16	TRBV19	TRBJ1-4	-	CASGDRAFATNEKLFF	TGTGCCAGCGGGGACAGGGCCTTTGCAACTAATGAAAAACTGTTTTTT
TRBD1	16	TRBV9	TRBJ2-7	-	CASSVGDRISSYEQYF	TGTGCCAGCAGCGTAGGGGACAGGATTAGCTCCTACGAGCAGTACTTC
-	13	TRBV6-5	TRBJ1-5	-	CASTGGFGQPQHF	TGTGCCAGCACCGGGGGGTTCGGGCAGCCCCAGCATTTT
-	13	TRBV6-5	TRBJ1-5	once	CASTDGLNQPQHF	TGTGCCAGCACGGACGGACTCAATCAGCCCCAGCATTTT
-	12	TRBV6-1	TRBJ1-1	-	CASSVPNTEAFF	TGTGCCAGCAGTGTGCCGAACACTGAAGCTTTCTTT
-	16	TRBV5-1	TRBJ2-3	-	CASSLAEGARTDTQYF	TGCGCCAGCAGCTTGGCCGAAGGGGCCCGCACGGATACGCAGTATTTT